Below, 30 T cell receptor beta chains from the same sample are listed, as sequenced in a study of blood T cell repertoires in COVID-19. Data came from immunoSEQ multiplex PCR; TCRdb stores just in-frame clones and leaves some out. The sample consists of approximately 300,000 clones, under 90% of them appearing once. Sequenced material: PBMCs or T cells enriched from blood (not recorded which). These receptors came from a man in his 60s who had recovered from COVID-19.

J is TRBJ2-1 and V is TRBV10-1, with 12 bases matching TRBD2. The germline V gene has CDR1 WNHNN and CDR2 SYGVQD (reference sequence). The length of the CDR3 is 18 residues. Trimming cost V 4 bases and J 4 bases; bases outside gene matches: 11. CDR3 DNA: TGCGCCAGCAGTGCCGAAATCGGACTAGCGGGAAGTTACAATGAGCAGTTCTTC. Translated, it gives CASSAEIGLAGSYNEQFF.

For the CDR3, the DNA is TGCGCCAGCAGCTTGGCGGGAACTACAGATACGCAGTATTTT. This translates into CASSLAGTTDTQYF. The gene calls are TRBV5-1 and TRBJ2-3, with D possibly being TRBD2 (5 bases). The CDR3 runs to 14 residues. Trimming took 0 bases from V and 3 from J, leaving 8 bases between them. The germline gives CDR1 SGHRS, CDR2 YFSETQ.

V and J are TRBV6-4 and TRBJ2-7; D possibly corresponds to TRBD1 (6 bases). Trimming removed 6 bases at V and 0 bases at J, with 15 bases between. Germline lookup yields CDR1 MRHNA and CDR2 SNTAGT. This CDR3 has 15 amino acids. This CDR3 reads CASRLRDTSSYEQYF. In DNA, the CDR3 is TGTGCCAGCAGACTCCGGGACACGAGCTCCTACGAGCAGTACTTC.

The chain combines TRBV2 with TRBJ1-6; D not certain. The CDR3 is made up of 13 amino acids. Germline-derived CDR1 and CDR2 are SNHLY and FYNNEI. V dropped 4 bases and J dropped 7 bases, with 8 bases sitting between them. The CDR3 region has the DNA TGTGCCAGCAGTGCAGAAGTAAATTCACCCCTCCACTTT. The encoded protein is CASSAEVNSPLHF.

The chain has TRBV7-3 and TRBJ2-2; D perhaps matches TRBD1 (6 bases). V lost 0 bases and J lost 4, with 9 bases in between. The CDR3 consists of 15 residues. CDR1 is SGHTA and CDR2 is FQGTGA in the germline V gene. The CDR3 is CASSLTLDSTGELFF. As DNA, the CDR3 is TGTGCCAGCAGCTTAACCCTGGACAGCACCGGGGAGCTGTTTTTT.

The gene calls are TRBV5-1 and TRBJ1-1; 8 nucleotides agree with TRBD1. The V gene's germline CDR1 is SGHRS and CDR2 YFSETQ. Unmatched junction bases numbered 4, after V lost 0 bases and J lost 3 bases. This CDR3 is 15 amino acids long. CDR3 in DNA: TGCGCCAGCAGCTTGGCCCCAGGGGGCTACACTGAAGCTTTCTTT. Amino acid sequence: CASSLAPGGYTEAFF.

The chain has TRBV5-1 and TRBJ1-1; 8 bases align to TRBD1. The CDR3 contains 15 residues. V shed 4 bases, J shed 1 base, and the junction held 6 bases outside the gene matches. Germline assignment: CDR1 SGHRS and CDR2 YFSETQ. CDR3 sequence: CASSPTGARNTEAFF. Here the CDR3 DNA reads TGCGCCAGCAGCCCGACAGGGGCTAGGAACACTGAAGCTTTCTTT.

This chain joins TRBV30 and TRBJ1-6, with D possibly being TRBD1 (6 bases). The V end was cut by 3 bases, the J end by 7 bases, with 16 bases between. Germline CDR1 and CDR2: GTSNPN and SVGIG (reference sequence). There are 15 residues in the CDR3. CDR3 protein: CAWSVTTGPNSPLHF. The CDR3 DNA reads as TGTGCCTGGAGCGTTACGACAGGACCAAATTCACCCCTCCACTTT.

The chain combines TRBV19 with TRBJ1-2, with TRBD1 matching 8 bases. Germline CDR1 and CDR2: LNHDA and SQIVND (reference sequence). Losses at the gene ends were 5 bases for V and 3 bases for J; bases not matched to a gene: 5. This CDR3 has 14 residues. The CDR3 DNA follows: TGTGCCAGTAGTTTCCTCAGGGGGCACTATGGCTACACCTTC. As protein: CASSFLRGHYGYTF.

The chain joins TRBV7-2 to TRBJ2-5; possibly TRBD2 for D (6 bases). The CDR3 is 16 residues long. Germline lookup yields CDR1 SGHTA and CDR2 FQGNSA. Trimming removed 0 bases at V and 5 bases at J, with 16 bases between. CDR3 amino acids: CASSLARGMGFETQYF. The CDR3 nucleotides are TGTGCCAGCAGCTTAGCCCGCGGGATGGGATTTGAGACCCAGTACTTC.

This clone was seen more than once but under ten times. The chain employs TRBV5-5 and TRBJ2-1; TRBD2 matches at 9 bases. The CDR3 is 15 residues long. V was clipped by 5 bases and J by 1 base; unmatched bases: 4. Germline V gene sequence: CDR1 SGHKS, CDR2 YYEKEE (reference sequence). The CDR3 nucleotides are TGTGCCAGCAGTTTAGCGGGAGTGTCCTACAATGAGCAGTTCTTC. Its translation is CASSLAGVSYNEQFF.

The chain is built from TRBV6-5 and TRBJ1-1, with TRBD1 identical over 7 bases. V lost 4 bases, J lost 11 bases, and 10 bases stayed unmatched. Germline CDR1 reads MNHEY; CDR2 reads SVGAGI. There are 13 residues in the CDR3. The CDR3: CASSSPSDRSAFF. The CDR3 DNA reads TGTGCCAGCAGTTCCCCATCGGACAGGAGTGCTTTCTTT.

This clone was seen a single time. J is TRBJ2-1 and V is TRBV7-2, with TRBD2 as a possible D gene (5 bases). The V end was cut by 0 bases, the J end by 3 bases, with 9 bases between. The germline V gene has CDR1 SGHTA and CDR2 FQGNSA. The CDR3 loop spans 15 amino acids. The DNA of the CDR3 is TGTGCCAGCAGCTTAGCGGGAGCGATCTACAATGAGCAGTTCTTC. It encodes CASSLAGAIYNEQFF.

Only a few counts were recorded for this clone. The V gene is TRBV7-2, the J gene TRBJ2-7, with no clear D. The CDR3 totals 14 residues. Germline V gives CDR1 SGHTA, CDR2 FQGNSA. Trimming left V 1 base short and J 3 bases short, with 10 bases between. CDR3 DNA sequence: TGTGCCAGCAGCTTAGGGGCACAAAACTACGAGCAGTACTTC. Protein sequence: CASSLGAQNYEQYF. The complete variable domain, with remaining parts taken from reference TRBV7-2 and TRBJ2-7, reads GAGVSQSPSNKVTEKGKDVELRCDPISGHTALYWYRQSLGQGLEFLIYFQGNSAPDKSGLPSDRFSAERTGGSVSTLTIQRTQQEDSAVYLCASSLGAQNYEQYFGPGTRLTVT.

The chain recombines TRBV13 with TRBJ2-1, with D possibly being TRBD2 (5 bases). Germline V gene sequence: CDR1 PRHDT, CDR2 FYEKMQ (reference sequence). Trimming stripped 7 bases from V and 4 bases from J, with 14 bases between. This CDR3 has 14 amino acids. The CDR3, as DNA: TGTGCCAGCAACGAACTAGGGCCTTACAATGAGCAGTTCTTC. Its protein product is CASNELGPYNEQFF.

V usage is TRBV3-1 (or the pseudogene TRBV3-2) and J usage is TRBJ1-2; a weak D match, TRBD1 (5 bases). The CDR3 totals 13 residues. V was pared by 5 bases and J by 8 bases, with 15 bases between. Germline CDR1 reads LGHDT; CDR2 reads YNNKEL (reference sequence). The CDR3 loop reads CASSYTGGEGYTF. DNA of the CDR3: TGTGCCAGCAGCTACACTGGGGGGGAAGGCTACACCTTC.

This chain links TRBV5-1 with TRBJ2-3, with 10 positions matching TRBD2. Unmatched junction bases numbered 6, after V lost 7 bases and J lost 4 bases. Germline assignment: CDR1 SGHRS and CDR2 YFSETQ. The CDR3 contains 14 residues. The DNA for the CDR3 is TGCGCCAGCGGAGCGGGAGGGCCCCCAGATACGCAGTATTTT. Protein product: CASGAGGPPDTQYF.

The CDR3 DNA reads TGTGCCAGCAGTGCAAGCAAGACCGGGGAGCTGTTTTTT. Its translation is CASSASKTGELFF. The chain has TRBV2 and TRBJ2-2; D is uncertain. The CDR3 has 13 amino acids. Trimming took off 4 bases at V and 5 bases at J, with 8 bases between the two ends. Germline V lookup: CDR1 SNHLY, CDR2 FYNNEI.

This chain connects TRBV19 to TRBJ2-3; possible D gene TRBD2, 7 bases. The CDR3 sequence is 15 residues long. Trimming left V 8 bases short and J 2 bases short, with 17 bases between. CDR1 is LNHDA and CDR2 is SQIVND in the germline V gene (reference sequence). CDR3 sequence: CASRGQGGNTDTQYF. For the CDR3, the DNA is TGTGCCAGTCGGGGGCAGGGAGGGAACACAGATACGCAGTATTTT.

This chain uses TRBV5-3 with TRBJ2-7; 7 nucleotides align to TRBD1. TRBV5-3 qualifies as an ORF whose function is uncertain. This CDR3 spans 15 amino acids. Losses at the gene ends were 4 bases for V and 5 bases for J; bases not matched to a gene: 12. CDR3 nucleotide sequence: TGTGCCAGAAGCGGATTGACAGGGTCGAGGAACGAGCAGTACTTC. It encodes CARSGLTGSRNEQYF.

The genes are TRBV4-3 and TRBJ2-7; maybe TRBD2 (6 bases). Germline V gene data show CDR1 as LGHNA and CDR2 as YSLEER. This CDR3 has 16 amino acids. Trimming removed 0 bases from V and 0 bases from J, with 12 bases in between. CDR3 nucleotide sequence: TGCGCCAGCAGCCAAGATAACGGCGGGATCTCCTACGAGCAGTACTTC. Its translation is CASSQDNGGISYEQYF.

This chain uses TRBV10-2 with TRBJ1-5; 9 positions agree with TRBD1. Trimming at V came to 3 bases and at J to 8 bases, leaving 8 bases not matched to a gene. Germline assignment: CDR1 WSHSY and CDR2 SAAADI. The CDR3 extends over 15 amino acids. The DNA for the CDR3 is TGCGCCAGCAGTGACAGGGACAGGGCCCGGGAGCCCCAGCATTTT. Its translation is CASSDRDRAREPQHF.

This sequence joins TRBV3-1 (or the pseudogene TRBV3-2) and TRBJ2-7, with D possibly being TRBD1 (6 bases). Germline CDR1 is LGHDT and CDR2 is YNNKEL (reference sequence). The CDR3 spans 14 residues. Trimming pared 1 base from V and 1 base from J, leaving 8 bases between. CDR3 sequence (DNA): TGTGCCAGCAGCCAAGTTGGACAGTCCTACGAGCAGTACTTC. Translation: CASSQVGQSYEQYF.

This chain joins TRBV4-1 and TRBJ2-3; 7 positions agree with TRBD2. J was trimmed by 5 bases and V by 3 bases; bases with no gene match: 17. There are 18 residues in the CDR3. Germline loops: CDR1 MGHRA, CDR2 YSYEKL. The DNA for the CDR3 is TGCGCCAGCAGCCACCCCCCACCCCCCGGGAGGCGACGAGATACGCAGTATTTT. Amino acid sequence: CASSHPPPPGRRRDTQYF.

The chain links TRBV6-5 to TRBJ2-3; 9 bases align to TRBD2. There are 16 residues in the CDR3. CDR1 is MNHEY, CDR2 SVGAGI, per germline. V lost 2 bases, J lost 4 bases, and 7 bases stayed unmatched. Written as DNA, the CDR3 is TGTGCCAGCAGTTACGTTGGTAGCGGGAGAGCAGATACGCAGTATTTT. Its protein product is CASSYVGSGRADTQYF.

The genes are TRBV9 and TRBJ2-1; 9 bases agree with TRBD1. Per germline, CDR1 SGDLS and CDR2 YYNGEE. J gave up 3 bases and V 3 bases, and 4 bases lay outside the gene matches. The CDR3 is 15 amino acids. DNA of the CDR3: TGTGCCAGCAGCGCCACAGGGGGCTTCTACAATGAGCAGTTCTTC. It translates to CASSATGGFYNEQFF.

The chain links TRBV24-1 to TRBJ2-5, with D possibly being TRBD1 (5 bases). Trimming took off 4 bases at V and 4 bases at J, with 15 bases between the two ends. The CDR3 has 15 residues. Germline-derived CDR1 and CDR2 are KGHDR and SFDVKD. As DNA, the CDR3 is TGTGCCACCAGTGACCCTCGGACAACGAGAGAGACCCAGTACTTC. Protein: CATSDPRTTRETQYF.

The V call is TRBV2, the J call TRBJ1-5, with D maybe TRBD1 (6 bases). The ends were cut back, 5 bases at V and 4 bases at J, with 9 bases in the middle. The CDR3 sequence is 13 residues long. Germline CDR1 reads SNHLY; CDR2 reads FYNNEI. The CDR3 coding sequence is TGTGCCAGCAGTCCTCAGGGGAATCAGCCCCAGCATTTT. This gives the protein CASSPQGNQPQHF.

The chain is built from TRBV7-2 and TRBJ1-5; a possible D gene is TRBD1 (5 bases). This CDR3 has 15 residues. Looked up from germline, CDR1 is SGHTA and CDR2 is FQGNSA. V was cut by 5 bases and J by 5 bases, with 16 bases left in between. This CDR3 is CASSQAGQGYQPQHF. The CDR3 nucleotides are TGTGCCAGCAGCCAGGCGGGGCAGGGCTATCAGCCCCAGCATTTT.

V gene TRBV6-5 combines with J gene TRBJ1-5, with 11 bases lining up with TRBD1. Germline CDR1 and CDR2: MNHEY and SVGAGI. The CDR3 covers 15 residues. With 6 bases clipped from V and 4 bases from J, the junction kept 5 bases outside the gene matches. The CDR3 reads CASSTGQGANQPQHF. Here the CDR3 DNA reads TGTGCCAGCAGCACAGGACAGGGGGCAAATCAGCCCCAGCATTTT.